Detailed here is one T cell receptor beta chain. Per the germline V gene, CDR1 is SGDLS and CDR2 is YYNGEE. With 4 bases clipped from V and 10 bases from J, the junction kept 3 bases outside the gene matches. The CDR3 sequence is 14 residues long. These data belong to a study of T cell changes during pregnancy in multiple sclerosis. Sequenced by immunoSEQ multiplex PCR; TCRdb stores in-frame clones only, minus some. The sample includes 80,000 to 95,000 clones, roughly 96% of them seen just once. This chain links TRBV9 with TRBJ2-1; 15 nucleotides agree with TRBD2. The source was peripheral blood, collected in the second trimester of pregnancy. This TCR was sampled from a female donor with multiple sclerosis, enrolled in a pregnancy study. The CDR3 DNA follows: TGTGCCAGCAGCTCCGGGACTAGCGGGGGGGAGCAGTTCTTC. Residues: CASSSGTSGGEQFF.